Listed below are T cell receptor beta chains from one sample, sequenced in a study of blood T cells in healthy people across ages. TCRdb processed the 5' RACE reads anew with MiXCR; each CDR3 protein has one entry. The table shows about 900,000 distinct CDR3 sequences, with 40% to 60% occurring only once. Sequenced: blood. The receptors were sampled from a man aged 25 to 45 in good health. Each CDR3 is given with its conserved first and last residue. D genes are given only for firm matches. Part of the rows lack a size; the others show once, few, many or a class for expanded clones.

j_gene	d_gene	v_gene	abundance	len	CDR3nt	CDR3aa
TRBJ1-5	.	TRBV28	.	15	TGTGCCAGCATATTGGGGGCGAGCGGCAATCAGCCCCAGCATTTT	CASILGASGNQPQHF
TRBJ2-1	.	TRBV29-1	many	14	TGCAGCGTAAGCCAGGGGATGACCTACAATGAGCAGTTCTTC	CSVSQGMTYNEQFF
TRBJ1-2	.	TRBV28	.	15	TGTGCCAGCAGCCTCCTACAGGGCCCTAACTATGGCTACACCTTC	CASSLLQGPNYGYTF
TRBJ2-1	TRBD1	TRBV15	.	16	TGTGCCACCAGCGAAGACAGGGATAGCTCCTACAATGAGCAGTTCTTC	CATSEDRDSSYNEQFF
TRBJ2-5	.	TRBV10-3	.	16	TGTGCCATCAGAAGGATGAAAGGCACCTTCCAAGAGACCCTGTACTTC	CAIRRMKGTFQETLYF
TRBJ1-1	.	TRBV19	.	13	TGTGCCAGTACCCCGGCAGGGCTCGCTGAAGCTTTCTTT	CASTPAGLAEAFF
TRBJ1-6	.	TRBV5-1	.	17	TGCGCCAGCAGCTTGGATCACCAGGGGACCTATAATTCACCCCTCCACTTT	CASSLDHQGTYNSPLHF
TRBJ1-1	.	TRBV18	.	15	TGTGCCAGCCTTACGCGAGGGGATGGGAGCACTGAAGCTTTCTTT	CASLTRGDGSTEAFF
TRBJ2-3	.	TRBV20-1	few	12	TGCAGTGCTAGGAGCCCGGGTCCGACGCAGTATTTT	CSARSPGPTQYF
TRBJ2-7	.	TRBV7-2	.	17	TGTGCCAGCAGCTTAGTTGGGGCACAGGTGATCTCCTACGAGCAGTACTTC	CASSLVGAQVISYEQYF
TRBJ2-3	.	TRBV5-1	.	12	TGCGCCAGCAGCGAGGCCGAGGATACGCAGTATTTT	CASSEAEDTQYF
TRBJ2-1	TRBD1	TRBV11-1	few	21	TGTGCCAGCAGCTTCAAAGTGAAAGACAAAAGCGGATGGGACAGGGGATATGAGCAGTTCTTC	CASSFKVKDKSGWDRGYEQFF
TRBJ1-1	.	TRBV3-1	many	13	TGTGCCAGCAGCCAAGCCTCTAGCGGTGAAGCTTTCTTT	CASSQASSGEAFF
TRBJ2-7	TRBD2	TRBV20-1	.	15	TGCGATGCAGCTAGCGGGGAGCCAAGCTCCTACGAGCAGTACTTC	CDAASGEPSSYEQYF
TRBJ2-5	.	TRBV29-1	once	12	TGCAGCGTTGAAGAAATGCAAGAGACCCAGTACTTC	CSVEEMQETQYF
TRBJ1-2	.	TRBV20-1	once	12	TGCAGTGCTAGGAAACAGGCCTATGGCTACACCTTC	CSARKQAYGYTF
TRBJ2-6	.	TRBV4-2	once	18	TGTGCCAGCAGCCAAGATCCACAGGGAACGGGGGGGGCCAACGTCCTGACTTTC	CASSQDPQGTGGANVLTF
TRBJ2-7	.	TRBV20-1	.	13	TGCAGTGCTAGCATCAACTGGGGGCGAGAGCAGTACTTC	CSASINWGREQYF
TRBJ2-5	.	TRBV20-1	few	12	TGCAGTGCTGCCTGGGGGGAAGAGACCCAGTACTTC	CSAAWGEETQYF
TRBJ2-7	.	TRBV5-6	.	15	TGTGCCAGCAGCTTGTTTGGGGGAAATTTCGACGAGCAGTACTTC	CASSLFGGNFDEQYF
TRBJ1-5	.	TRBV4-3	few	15	TGCGCCAGCAGCCAAGTCTTCGGTAGGGCCCAGCCCCAGCATTTT	CASSQVFGRAQPQHF
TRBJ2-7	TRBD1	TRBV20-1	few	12	TGCAGTGCTGGCCCGACAGGGGACGAGCAGTACTTC	CSAGPTGDEQYF